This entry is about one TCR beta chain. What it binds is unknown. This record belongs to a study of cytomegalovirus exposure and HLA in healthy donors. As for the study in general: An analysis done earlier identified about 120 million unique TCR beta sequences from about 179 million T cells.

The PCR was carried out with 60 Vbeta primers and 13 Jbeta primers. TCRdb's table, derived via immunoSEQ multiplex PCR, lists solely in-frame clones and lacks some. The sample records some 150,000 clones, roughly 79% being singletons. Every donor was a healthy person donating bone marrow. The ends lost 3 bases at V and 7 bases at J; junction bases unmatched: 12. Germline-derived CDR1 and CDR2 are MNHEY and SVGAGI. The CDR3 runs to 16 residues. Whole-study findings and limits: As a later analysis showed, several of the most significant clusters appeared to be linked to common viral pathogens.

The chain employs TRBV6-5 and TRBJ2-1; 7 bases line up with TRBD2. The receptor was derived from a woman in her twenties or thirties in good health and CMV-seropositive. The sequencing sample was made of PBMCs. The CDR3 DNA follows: TGTGCCAGCAGTTATCAACGCGGGAGTGAGAAGAATGAGCAGTTCTTC. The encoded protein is CASSYQRGSEKNEQFF.